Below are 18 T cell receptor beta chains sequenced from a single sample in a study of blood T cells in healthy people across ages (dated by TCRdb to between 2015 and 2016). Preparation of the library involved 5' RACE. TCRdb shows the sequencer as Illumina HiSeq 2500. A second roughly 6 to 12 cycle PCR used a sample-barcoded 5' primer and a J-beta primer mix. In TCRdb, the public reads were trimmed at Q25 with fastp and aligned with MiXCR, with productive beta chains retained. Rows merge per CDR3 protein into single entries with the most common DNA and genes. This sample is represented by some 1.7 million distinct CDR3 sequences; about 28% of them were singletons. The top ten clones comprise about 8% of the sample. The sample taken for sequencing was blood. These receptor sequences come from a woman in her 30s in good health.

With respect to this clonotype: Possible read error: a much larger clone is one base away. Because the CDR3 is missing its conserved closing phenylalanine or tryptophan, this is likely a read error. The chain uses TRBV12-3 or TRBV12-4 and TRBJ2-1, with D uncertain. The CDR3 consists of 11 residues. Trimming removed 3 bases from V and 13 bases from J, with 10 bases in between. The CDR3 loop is CASSLSFTQFC. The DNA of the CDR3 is TGTGCCAGCAGTTTGTCGTTCACCCAGTTCTGC.

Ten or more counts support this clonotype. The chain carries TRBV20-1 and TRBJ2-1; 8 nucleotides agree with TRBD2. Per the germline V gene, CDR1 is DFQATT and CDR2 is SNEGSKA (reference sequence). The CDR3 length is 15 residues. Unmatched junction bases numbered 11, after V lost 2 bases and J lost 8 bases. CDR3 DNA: TGCAGTGCTAGACGCCCAGCGGGAGTCGGCGATGAGCAGTTCTTC. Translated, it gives CSARRPAGVGDEQFF.

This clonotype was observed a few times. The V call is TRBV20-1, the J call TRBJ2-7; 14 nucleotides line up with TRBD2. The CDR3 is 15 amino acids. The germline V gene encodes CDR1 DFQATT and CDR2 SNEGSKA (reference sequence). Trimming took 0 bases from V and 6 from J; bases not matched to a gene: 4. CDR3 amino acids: CSARDRTSGRPEQYF. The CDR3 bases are TGCAGTGCTAGAGACCGGACTAGCGGGAGGCCCGAGCAGTACTTC.

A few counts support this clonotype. In DNA form, the CDR3 reads TGTGCCACCAGTGAGGGCGGGGGGCCCTCGAGTGAGCAGTACTTC. Encoded protein: CATSEGGGPSSEQYF. This sequence joins TRBV24-1 and TRBJ2-7, with 8 bases matching TRBD2. Per the germline V gene, CDR1 is KGHDR and CDR2 is SFDVKD. The CDR3 is 15 amino acids. V dropped 4 bases and J dropped 7; count of bases not matched to a gene: 11.

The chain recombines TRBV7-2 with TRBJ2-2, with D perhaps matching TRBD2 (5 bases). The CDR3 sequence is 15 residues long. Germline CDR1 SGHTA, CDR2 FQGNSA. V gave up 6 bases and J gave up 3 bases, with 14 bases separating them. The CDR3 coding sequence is TGTGCCAGCAGGGCAGGAGGCGTGTACACCGGGGAGCTGTTTTTT. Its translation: CASRAGGVYTGELFF.

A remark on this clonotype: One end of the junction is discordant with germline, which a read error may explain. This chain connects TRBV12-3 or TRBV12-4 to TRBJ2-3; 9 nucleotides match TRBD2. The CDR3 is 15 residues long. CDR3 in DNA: TGTGCCAGCAGCTTAGCGGGAGTGAGAGCAGATGTGCAGTATTTT. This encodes CASSLAGVRADVQYF.

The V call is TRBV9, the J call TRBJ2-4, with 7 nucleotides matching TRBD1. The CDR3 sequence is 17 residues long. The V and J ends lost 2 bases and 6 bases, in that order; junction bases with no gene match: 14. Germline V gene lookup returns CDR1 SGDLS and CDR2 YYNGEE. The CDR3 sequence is CASSVDREHRGVNIQYF. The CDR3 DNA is TGTGCCAGCAGCGTCGACAGGGAGCATCGGGGAGTAAACATTCAGTACTTC. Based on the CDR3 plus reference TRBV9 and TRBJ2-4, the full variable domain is DSGVTQTPKHLITATGQRVTLRCSPRSGDLSVYWYQQSLDQGLQFLIQYYNGEERAKGNILERFSAQQFPDLHSELNLSSLELGDSALYFCASSVDREHRGVNIQYFGAGTRLSVL.

The CDR3 nucleotides are TGCAGTGCTAGAGTTTCGTCGGCTGGCTACACCTTC. It is translated as CSARVSSAGYTF. This chain uses TRBV20-1 with TRBJ1-2, with D uncertain. This CDR3 is built from 12 residues. Germline lookup yields CDR1 DFQATT and CDR2 SNEGSKA (reference sequence). V was clipped by 1 base and J by 7 bases, with 10 bases between them.

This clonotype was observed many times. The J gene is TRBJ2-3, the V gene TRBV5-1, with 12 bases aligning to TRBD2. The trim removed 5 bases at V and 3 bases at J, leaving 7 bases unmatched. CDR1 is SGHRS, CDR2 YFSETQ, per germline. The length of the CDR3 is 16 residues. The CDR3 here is CASRSGTSGPTDTQYF. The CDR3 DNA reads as TGCGCCAGCAGGTCCGGGACTAGCGGGCCGACAGATACGCAGTATTTT. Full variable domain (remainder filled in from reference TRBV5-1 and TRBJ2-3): KAGVTQTPRYLIKTRGQQVTLSCSPISGHRSVSWYQQTPGQGLQFLFEYFSETQRNKGNFPGRFSGRQFSNSRSEMNVSTLELGDSALYLCASRSGTSGPTDTQYFGPGTRLTVL.

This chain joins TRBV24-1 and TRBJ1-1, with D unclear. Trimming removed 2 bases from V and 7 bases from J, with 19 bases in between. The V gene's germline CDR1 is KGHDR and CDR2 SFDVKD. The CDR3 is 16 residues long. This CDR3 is CATSDSTIRHKREAFF. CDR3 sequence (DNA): TGTGCCACCAGTGATTCGACAATCCGGCACAAACGTGAAGCTTTCTTT.

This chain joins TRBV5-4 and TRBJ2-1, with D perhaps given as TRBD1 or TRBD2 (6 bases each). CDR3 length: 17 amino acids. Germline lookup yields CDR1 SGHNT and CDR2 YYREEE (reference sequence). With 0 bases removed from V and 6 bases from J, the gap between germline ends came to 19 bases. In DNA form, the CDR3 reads TGTGCCAGCAGCTTGGACCCAGGCCCCGGGGGCCTCAATGAGCAGTTCTTC. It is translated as CASSLDPGPGGLNEQFF.

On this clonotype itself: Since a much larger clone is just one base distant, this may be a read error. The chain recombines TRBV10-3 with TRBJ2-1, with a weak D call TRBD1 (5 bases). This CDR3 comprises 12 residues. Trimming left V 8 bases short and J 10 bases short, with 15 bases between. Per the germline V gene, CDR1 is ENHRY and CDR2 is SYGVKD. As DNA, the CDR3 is TGTGCCATCGCCGACGCAGGGATCGAGCAGTTCTTC. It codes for CAIADAGIEQFF.

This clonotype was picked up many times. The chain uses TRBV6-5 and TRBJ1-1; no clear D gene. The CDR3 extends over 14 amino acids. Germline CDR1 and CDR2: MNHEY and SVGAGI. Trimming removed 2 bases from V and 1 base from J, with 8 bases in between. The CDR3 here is CASSYQHRNTEAFF. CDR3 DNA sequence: TGTGCCAGCAGTTACCAACACAGGAACACTGAAGCTTTCTTT.

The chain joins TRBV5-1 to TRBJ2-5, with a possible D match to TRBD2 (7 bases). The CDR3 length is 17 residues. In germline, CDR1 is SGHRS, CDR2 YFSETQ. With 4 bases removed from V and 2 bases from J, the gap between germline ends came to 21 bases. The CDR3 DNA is TGCGCCAGCAGCCTGGAGGTGGCGGGGGCCATACAAGAGACCCAGTACTTC. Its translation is CASSLEVAGAIQETQYF.

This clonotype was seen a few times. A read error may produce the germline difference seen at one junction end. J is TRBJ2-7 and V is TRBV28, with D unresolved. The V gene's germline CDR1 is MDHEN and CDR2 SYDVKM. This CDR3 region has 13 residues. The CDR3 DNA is TGTGTCAGCAGTCAACGGGTCTCGTACGAGCAGTACTTC. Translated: CVSSQRVSYEQYF.

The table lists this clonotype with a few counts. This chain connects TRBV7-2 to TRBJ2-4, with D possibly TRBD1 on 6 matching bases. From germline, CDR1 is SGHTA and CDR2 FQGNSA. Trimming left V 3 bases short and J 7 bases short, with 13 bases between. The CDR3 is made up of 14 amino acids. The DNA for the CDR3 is TGTGCCAGCAGCTTCACTTGGGACATGAACATTCAGTACTTC. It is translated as CASSFTWDMNIQYF.

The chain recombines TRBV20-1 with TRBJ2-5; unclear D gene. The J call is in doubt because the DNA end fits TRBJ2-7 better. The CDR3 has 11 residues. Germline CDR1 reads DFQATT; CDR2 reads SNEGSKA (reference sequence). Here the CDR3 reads CSAKQGDEQYF. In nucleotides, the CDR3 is TGCAGTGCTAAGCAAGGCGACGAGCAGTACTTC.

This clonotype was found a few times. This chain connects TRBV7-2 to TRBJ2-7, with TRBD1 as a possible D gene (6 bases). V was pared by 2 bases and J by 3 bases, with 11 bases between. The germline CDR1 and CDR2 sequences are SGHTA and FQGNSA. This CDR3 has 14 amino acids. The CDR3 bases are TGTGCCAGCAGCTTAACTACAGGGTACTACGAGCAGTACTTC. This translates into CASSLTTGYYEQYF.